One sample yielded the 23 T cell receptor beta chains listed below, sequenced in a study of beta chain features in type 1 diabetes. The whole isolated RNA underwent reverse transcription, so sequencing captured expressed TCRB transcripts. This table comes from immunoSEQ multiplex PCR, and its TCRdb copy is limited to in-frame clones, with some not included. The sample carries over 700,000 clones, 17% recorded once. The sample was naive CD4+ T cells from blood. Source of these receptors: a young woman in good health.

V and J are TRBV28 and TRBJ2-5; tentatively, D is TRBD2 (6 bases). Trimming stripped 7 bases from V and 5 bases from J, with 20 bases between. This CDR3 region has 15 residues. Germline values: CDR1 MDHEN, CDR2 SYDVKM. The CDR3 protein is CASMTRLVGRETQYF. In DNA, the CDR3 is TGTGCCAGCATGACTAGACTAGTAGGACGTGAGACCCAGTACTTC.

The chain recombines TRBV19 with TRBJ2-1, with 11 bases lining up with TRBD2. With V trimmed by 0 bases and J by 6 bases, 1 base remained unmatched. There are 15 residues in the CDR3. Germline CDR1 and CDR2: LNHDA and SQIVND (reference sequence). CDR3 region: CASSIELAGANEQFF. In nucleotides, the CDR3 is TGTGCCAGTAGTATAGAACTAGCGGGGGCCAATGAGCAGTTCTTC.

This sequence joins TRBV27 and TRBJ2-7; possibly TRBD1 for D (6 bases). Between the trimmed V and J ends, which lost 5 bases and 2 bases, there was a span of 16 bases. The germline V gene encodes CDR1 MNHEY and CDR2 SMNVEV (reference sequence). The CDR3 sequence is 15 residues long. The CDR3 loop is CASSPDRPRTYEQYF. CDR3 in DNA: TGTGCCAGCAGTCCCGACAGGCCAAGAACCTACGAGCAGTACTTC.

The chain has TRBV28 and TRBJ1-2; 8 bases line up with TRBD1. The V gene end was trimmed by 4 bases and the J gene end by 5 bases; junction bases not matched to a gene: 3. The V gene's germline CDR1 is MDHEN and CDR2 SYDVKM. The CDR3 runs to 13 residues. DNA of the CDR3: TGTGCCAGCAGTTGGGGACAGGCATATGGCTACACCTTC. Translating it yields CASSWGQAYGYTF.

The chain links TRBV25-1 to TRBJ2-7; 10 nucleotides match TRBD1. J was trimmed by 0 bases and V by 4 bases; bases with no gene match: 12. There are 18 residues in the CDR3. Germline CDR1 and CDR2: MGHDK and SYGVNS. The chain's CDR3 is CASSASPGQGLSSYEQYF. As DNA, the CDR3 is TGTGCCAGCAGTGCTTCCCCGGGACAGGGGTTATCCTCCTACGAGCAGTACTTC.

The chain employs TRBV21-1 and TRBJ1-1. TRBV21-1 counts as a pseudogene. The CDR3 spans 13 residues. The CDR3 nucleotides read TGTGCCACCAGAGGGACCCTGAACACTGAAGCTTTCTTT. Its translation: CATRGTLNTEAFF.

This sequence joins TRBV7-6 and TRBJ2-7, with 8 bases matching TRBD1. Per the germline V gene, CDR1 is SGHVS and CDR2 is FNYEAQ. Germline trimming cut 2 bases from V and 3 bases from J; bases unmatched to any gene: 6. This CDR3 has 15 residues. CDR3 sequence (DNA): TGTGCCAGCAGCTTACGACAGGGGACCGACTACGAGCAGTACTTC. It encodes CASSLRQGTDYEQYF. Looking up the rest from reference TRBV7-6 and TRBJ2-7 gives the full variable domain: GAGVSQSPRYKVTKRGQDVALRCDPISGHVSLYWYRQALGQGPEFLTYFNYEAQQDKSGLPNDRFSAERPEGSISTLTIQRTEQRDSAMYRCASSLRQGTDYEQYFGPGTRLTVT.

The V call is TRBV7-9, the J call TRBJ2-3; D is unresolved. The germline V gene has CDR1 SEHNR and CDR2 FQNEAQ (reference sequence). The CDR3 totals 16 residues. The V end was cut by 0 bases, the J end by 7 bases, with 17 bases between. CDR3 loop: CASSLAEHLWRHTQYF. CDR3 in DNA: TGTGCCAGCAGCTTAGCAGAACATTTATGGCGTCATACGCAGTATTTT.

The J gene is TRBJ2-7, the V gene TRBV4-3, with D possibly being TRBD1 (5 bases). Trimming took off 0 bases at V and 4 bases at J, with 13 bases between the two ends. The CDR3 is made up of 15 amino acids. Germline CDR1 is LGHNA and CDR2 is YSLEER. The CDR3 sequence: CASSQERTPFYEQYF. CDR3 nucleotide sequence: TGCGCCAGCAGCCAAGAAAGGACACCTTTTTACGAGCAGTACTTC.

This clone was picked up a small number of times. The J gene is TRBJ2-4, the V gene TRBV21-1; the D call of TRBD2 is as the table states it, not checked on the DNA. TRBV21-1 is a recognized pseudogene. This CDR3 has 22 residues. CDR3 amino acids: CASSARCRLAGTPNPTKNIQYF. Here the CDR3 DNA reads TGTGCCAGCAGCGCTAGATGCCGACTAGCGGGGACTCCAAACCCGACCAAAAACATTCAGTACTTC.

The rearrangement joins TRBV7-2 to TRBJ2-5; TRBD2 aligns across 14 bases. Germline V gene data show CDR1 as SGHTA and CDR2 as FQGNSA. V lost 4 bases, J lost 4 bases, and 5 bases stayed unmatched. This CDR3 comprises 16 residues. CDR3 sequence: CASSSRTSGRRETQYF. CDR3 bases: TGTGCCAGCAGCTCGCGGACTAGCGGGAGGCGAGAGACCCAGTACTTC.

This clone has just a few counts. This chain connects TRBV18 to TRBJ1-4; D is ambiguous. V shed 2 bases and J shed 5 bases, with 12 bases lying between them. The CDR3 is 15 residues long. Germline V gene lookup returns CDR1 KGHSH and CDR2 LQKENI. The CDR3 DNA reads TGTGCCAGCTCACCAAACCGGCCCCCGAATGAAAAACTGTTTTTT. Translated: CASSPNRPPNEKLFF.

In this sample, this clone turned up a few times. Additional DNA sequences in this sample encode the identical CDR3. V and J are TRBV10-3 and TRBJ2-1; 13 bases match TRBD2. CDR3 length: 15 residues. Trimming at V came to 8 bases and at J to 5 bases, leaving 6 bases not matched to a gene. Germline V CDR1 and CDR2: ENHRY, SYGVKD. This CDR3 is CAISTGTSGNNEQFF. The CDR3 DNA sequence: TGTGCCATCTCAACCGGGACTAGCGGGAACAATGAGCAGTTCTTC.

CDR3 loop: CATSRTPGLAGGPSGIQYF. In DNA form, the CDR3 reads TGTGCCACCAGCAGAACCCCGGGACTAGCGGGGGGTCCGTCAGGCATTCAGTACTTC. The chain combines TRBV15 with TRBJ2-4; 15 bases agree with TRBD2. CDR1 is LNHNV, CDR2 YYDKDF, per germline (reference sequence). V lost 2 bases to trimming and J lost 9 bases; unmatched junction nucleotides: 14. This CDR3 comprises 19 residues. Using reference TRBV15 and TRBJ2-4 for the parts outside the CDR3, the full variable domain is DAMVIQNPRYQVTQFGKPVTLSCSQTLNHNVMYWYQQKSSQAPKLLFHYYDKDFNNEADTPDNFQSRRPNTSFCFLDIRSPGLGDTAMYLCATSRTPGLAGGPSGIQYFGAGTRLSVL.

This clone was detected only a few times. The chain has TRBV29-1 and TRBJ2-5; perhaps TRBD2 as D (6 bases). Germline V CDR1 and CDR2: SQVTM, ANQGSEA. The V end lost 4 bases, the J end lost 0 bases, and 12 bases lay between the germline ends. There are 14 residues in the CDR3. Here the CDR3 DNA reads TGCAGCGTTGCCCGGGACTTCTACCAAGAGACCCAGTACTTC. This translates into CSVARDFYQETQYF.

This clone was detected a few times. In the same sample, other DNA sequences code for this CDR3. The J gene is TRBJ2-7, the V gene TRBV18; no firm D call. V dropped 1 base and J dropped 4 bases, with 2 bases sitting between them. CDR3 size: 11 residues. Germline loops: CDR1 KGHSH, CDR2 LQKENI. The CDR3 DNA sequence: TGTGCCAGCTCACCACGTTACGAGCAGTACTTC. Its translation: CASSPRYEQYF.

This clone showed up just a few times. J is TRBJ1-4 and V is TRBV11-2; no clear D. CDR3 length: 15 amino acids. The germline V gene has CDR1 SGHAT and CDR2 FQNNGV. Deletions cut 8 bases from V and 6 bases from J, with 19 bases between. CDR3 protein: CASGLSQQSHEKLFF. As DNA, the CDR3 is TGTGCCAGCGGTCTCTCTCAACAGTCCCATGAAAAACTGTTTTTT.

V usage is TRBV6-4 and J usage is TRBJ2-1; D might be TRBD2 (5 bases). V was trimmed by 7 bases and J by 0 bases, leaving 16 bases between them. The CDR3 loop spans 16 amino acids. Germline V gives CDR1 MRHNA, CDR2 SNTAGT. CDR3 nucleotide sequence: TGTGCCAGCACGAGTCGCGGGCCGAGCTCCTACAATGAGCAGTTCTTC. Translation: CASTSRGPSSYNEQFF.

The sample holds a few counts of this clone. V and J are TRBV11-2 and TRBJ2-7; 9 bases are shared with TRBD2. CDR1 and CDR2 from the germline V gene are SGHAT and FQNNGV. The CDR3 contains 18 residues. With V trimmed by 5 bases and J by 7 bases, 21 bases remained unmatched. The CDR3 DNA reads TGTGCCAGCAGCCCGCACCGGATTGCTAGCGGGGCCACTAGGGAGCAGTACTTC. Amino acids: CASSPHRIASGATREQYF.

This clone was counted between two and nine times. This rearrangement joins TRBV7-8 to TRBJ2-7; TRBD2 matches at 10 bases. Germline assignment: CDR1 SGHVS and CDR2 FQNEAQ. CDR3 size: 15 residues. J lost 6 bases, V lost 1 base, and 6 bases had no gene match. The CDR3 loop reads CASSLGLAGVGEQYF. CDR3 bases: TGTGCCAGCAGCTTAGGTCTAGCGGGAGTTGGCGAGCAGTACTTC.

Notes on this clone: Other DNA sequences in this specimen translate into the identical CDR3. The genes are TRBV5-4 and TRBJ2-5, with D possibly being TRBD2 (6 bases). The V end was cut by 0 bases, the J end by 5 bases, with 8 bases between. The germline CDR1 and CDR2 sequences are SGHNT and YYREEE (reference sequence). CDR3 size: 13 residues. DNA for the CDR3: TGTGCCAGCAGCTTGGGCCGGGAGGAGACCCAGTACTTC. Residues: CASSLGREETQYF. Full variable domain (rest looked up from reference TRBV5-4 and TRBJ2-5): ETGVTQSPTHLIKTRGQQVTLRCSSQSGHNTVSWYQQALGQGPQFIFQYYREEENGRGNFPPRFSGLQFPNYSSELNVNALELDDSALYLCASSLGREETQYFGPGTRLLVL.

This clone was detected a few times. The gene calls are TRBV18 and TRBJ2-5; D not certain. There are 15 residues in the CDR3. V was trimmed by 1 base and J by 2 bases, leaving 11 bases between them. Looked up from germline, CDR1 is KGHSH and CDR2 is LQKENI. The CDR3 spells CASSPRPAAQETQYF. The CDR3 DNA is TGTGCCAGCTCACCACGGCCCGCAGCTCAAGAGACCCAGTACTTC.

The J gene is TRBJ2-1, the V gene TRBV7-2; D might be TRBD1 or TRBD2, each matching 5 bases. Per germline, CDR1 SGHTA and CDR2 FQGNSA. The CDR3 spans 13 residues. V was cut by 1 base and J by 13 bases, with 14 bases left in between. The CDR3 region has the DNA TGTGCCAGCAGCTTAGAGGGGACCCCCCCCCAGTTCTTC. This codes for CASSLEGTPPQFF.